This T cell receptor beta chain originates from a study of CD8+ T cells in alopecia areata. Germline V gene sequence: CDR1 GTSNPN, CDR2 SVGIG (reference sequence). The CDR3 runs to 14 residues. Deletions cut 4 bases from V and 0 bases from J, with 12 bases between. Study-level findings and limits: Sequences from scalp samples also cover resident alphabeta T cells of normal skin. Mice gave a clearer picture of TCR sharing than patients did, possibly for HLA-related reasons. Scalp lesions, especially in alopecia totalis/universalis, had higher clonality than normal scalp.

As to this clone: Antigen unknown.

In each case, RNA was isolated and then reverse transcribed into cDNA as the sequencing template. Using immunoSEQ multiplex PCR, the repertoire was profiled, and TCRdb retains in-frame clones only, with some absent. The sample lists around 190,000 clones, 56% occurring once. The V gene is TRBV30, the J gene TRBJ1-1, with D maybe TRBD1 (5 bases). This clonotype was sampled from a human donor in good health. The material sequenced was CD8+ T cells sorted from blood. CDR3 protein: CAWKSGPMNTEAFF. DNA for the CDR3: TGTGCCTGGAAGTCAGGGCCCATGAACACTGAAGCTTTCTTT. Looking up the rest from reference TRBV30 and TRBJ1-1 gives the full variable domain: SQTIHQWPATLVQPVGSPLSLECTVEGTSNPNLYWYRQAAGRGLQLLFYSVGIGQISSEVPQNLSASRPQDRQFILSSKKLLLSDSGFYLCAWKSGPMNTEAFFGQGTRLTVV.